This is a list of T cell receptor beta chains from one sample in a study of naive CD8 T cells in extremely preterm neonates. Profiled with immunoSEQ multiplex PCR; TCRdb holds only in-frame clones, not every one. The table has 6,000 to 10,000 clones, roughly 98% seen once; the top ten hold 2.8%. The sequencing input was naive CD8+ T cells from blood. Receptors originate from a human donor in good health. The CDR3 runs from the conserved cysteine through the conserved F or W. Fields, in order: clone size, V gene, D gene, J gene, CDR3 protein, CDR3 DNA. D genes are given only for firm matches. Some rows have no size entry. The others give once, few or many, or a class for an expanded clone.

clone size: NA; V gene: TRBV2; D gene: NA; J gene: TRBJ2-1; CDR3 protein: CASIGADNEQFF; CDR3 DNA: TGTGCCAGCATAGGGGCCGACAATGAGCAGTTCTTC
clone size: NA; V gene: TRBV2; D gene: TRBD2; J gene: TRBJ2-5; CDR3 protein: CASSREAGGFETQYF; CDR3 DNA: TGTGCCAGCAGCCGAGAGGCGGGGGGGTTTGAGACCCAGTACTTC
clone size: NA; V gene: TRBV9; D gene: TRBD2; J gene: TRBJ2-5; CDR3 protein: CASSELAEETQYF; CDR3 DNA: TGTGCCAGCAGCGAACTAGCGGAGGAGACCCAGTACTTC
clone size: NA; V gene: TRBV30; D gene: TRBD2; J gene: TRBJ2-6; CDR3 protein: CAWSTGKLGGAGANVLTF; CDR3 DNA: TGTGCCTGGAGCACAGGGAAGCTCGGGGGGGCCGGGGCCAACGTCCTGACTTTC
clone size: NA; V gene: TRBV19; D gene: TRBD1; J gene: TRBJ1-1; CDR3 protein: CASSISGTGGTEAFF; CDR3 DNA: TGTGCCAGTAGTATTTCGGGGACAGGGGGCACTGAAGCTTTCTTT
clone size: NA; V gene: TRBV15; D gene: NA; J gene: TRBJ1-6; CDR3 protein: CATSATAYSYNSPLHF; CDR3 DNA: TGTGCCACCAGCGCAACAGCTTACTCCTATAATTCACCCCTCCACTTT
clone size: NA; V gene: TRBV5-4; D gene: TRBD2; J gene: TRBJ2-1; CDR3 protein: CASSWAGLAALGEQFF; CDR3 DNA: TGTGCCAGCAGCTGGGCGGGACTAGCGGCTCTGGGGGAGCAGTTCTTC
clone size: NA; V gene: TRBV2; D gene: NA; J gene: TRBJ2-2; CDR3 protein: CASSAGDNTGELFF; CDR3 DNA: TGTGCCAGCTCGGCAGGGGACAACACCGGGGAGCTGTTTTTT
clone size: NA; V gene: TRBV9; D gene: TRBD1; J gene: TRBJ2-3; CDR3 protein: CASSVGGGSADTQYF; CDR3 DNA: TGTGCCAGCAGCGTAGGAGGGGGCTCGGCAGATACGCAGTATTTT
clone size: NA; V gene: TRBV7-9; D gene: TRBD1; J gene: TRBJ2-7; CDR3 protein: CASSHRDRGYEQYF; CDR3 DNA: TGTGCCAGCAGCCACCGGGACAGGGGCTACGAGCAGTACTTC
clone size: NA; V gene: TRBV30; D gene: NA; J gene: TRBJ2-6; CDR3 protein: CAWSSLTGSGANVLTF; CDR3 DNA: TGTGCCTGGAGTTCCTTGACGGGGTCTGGGGCCAACGTCCTGACTTTC
clone size: NA; V gene: TRBV30; D gene: NA; J gene: TRBJ2-6; CDR3 protein: CAWSEGQLISGANVLTF; CDR3 DNA: TGTGCCTGGAGTGAAGGACAGCTGATCTCTGGGGCCAACGTCCTGACTTTC
clone size: NA; V gene: TRBV9; D gene: TRBD1; J gene: TRBJ2-7; CDR3 protein: CASSARDRGLHEQYF; CDR3 DNA: TGTGCCAGCAGCGCCCGGGACAGGGGGCTCCACGAGCAGTACTTC
clone size: NA; V gene: TRBV7-8; D gene: NA; J gene: TRBJ2-1; CDR3 protein: CASSFRQSSYNEQFF; CDR3 DNA: TGTGCCAGCAGCTTCAGACAAAGCTCCTACAATGAGCAGTTCTTC
clone size: once; V gene: TRBV28; D gene: TRBD2; J gene: TRBJ2-2; CDR3 protein: CASSLAGGTGELFF; CDR3 DNA: TGTGCCAGCAGTTTAGCGGGAGGGACCGGGGAGCTGTTTTTT
clone size: NA; V gene: TRBV7-9; D gene: TRBD2; J gene: TRBJ2-1; CDR3 protein: CASSSGLAAMAYNEQFF; CDR3 DNA: TGTGCCAGCAGCTCGGGACTAGCGGCTATGGCCTACAATGAGCAGTTCTTC
clone size: NA; V gene: TRBV4-1; D gene: NA; J gene: TRBJ1-1; CDR3 protein: CASSQDGQSLFTEAFF; CDR3 DNA: TGCGCCAGCAGCCAAGATGGGCAGTCTCTGTTCACTGAAGCTTTCTTT
clone size: NA; V gene: TRBV13; D gene: TRBD1; J gene: TRBJ2-1; CDR3 protein: CASSQISGTANEQFF; CDR3 DNA: TGTGCCAGCAGCCAGATTTCGGGGACAGCCAATGAGCAGTTCTTC
clone size: NA; V gene: TRBV2; D gene: TRBD2; J gene: TRBJ2-2; CDR3 protein: CASSEPSGGFEGAGELFF; CDR3 DNA: TGTGCCAGCAGTGAACCGAGCGGGGGTTTCGAGGGCGCCGGGGAGCTGTTTTTT
clone size: NA; V gene: TRBV5-6; D gene: NA; J gene: TRBJ2-5; CDR3 protein: CASSLVRTIQTQYF; CDR3 DNA: TGTGCCAGCAGCTTGGTCAGGACAATTCAGACCCAGTACTTC
clone size: NA; V gene: TRBV5-6; D gene: NA; J gene: TRBJ2-5; CDR3 protein: CASSLASGLQETQYF; CDR3 DNA: TGTGCCAGCAGCTTGGCCAGCGGTCTCCAAGAGACCCAGTACTTC
clone size: NA; V gene: TRBV19; D gene: TRBD1; J gene: TRBJ1-5; CDR3 protein: CASSELPGQGNQPQHF; CDR3 DNA: TGTGCCAGTAGCGAACTACCGGGACAGGGGAATCAGCCCCAGCATTTT
clone size: NA; V gene: TRBV6-1; D gene: NA; J gene: TRBJ2-4; CDR3 protein: CASSEADWAADIQYF; CDR3 DNA: TGTGCCAGCAGTGAAGCAGATTGGGCAGCTGACATTCAGTACTTC